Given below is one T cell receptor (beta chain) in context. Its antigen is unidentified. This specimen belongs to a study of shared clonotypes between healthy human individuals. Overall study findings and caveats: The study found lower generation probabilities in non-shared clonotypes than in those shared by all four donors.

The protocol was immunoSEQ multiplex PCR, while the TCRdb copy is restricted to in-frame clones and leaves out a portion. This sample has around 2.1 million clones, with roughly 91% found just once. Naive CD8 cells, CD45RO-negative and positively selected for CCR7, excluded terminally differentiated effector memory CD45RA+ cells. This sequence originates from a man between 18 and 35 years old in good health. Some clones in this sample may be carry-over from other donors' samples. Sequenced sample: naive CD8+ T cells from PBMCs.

CDR3 sequence: CASRPSSGNYNEQFF. The CDR3 region has the DNA TGTGCCAGCAGGCCATCTAGCGGGAACTACAATGAGCAGTTCTTC. This chain connects TRBV28 to TRBJ2-1; the match to TRBD2 covers 9 bases. Germline lookup yields CDR1 MDHEN and CDR2 SYDVKM. The V and J ends lost 6 bases and 3 bases, in that order; junction bases with no gene match: 6. The CDR3 is 15 residues long.